One sample yielded the 4 T cell receptor beta chains listed below, sequenced in a study of blood T cell repertoires in COVID-19. Assay: immunoSEQ multiplex PCR; the TCRdb copy retains only in-frame clones and omits some. In the table there are some 150,000 clones, roughly four fifths of which are singletons. The specimen sequenced was peripheral blood. Receptor source: a woman aged 80 or over with active or convalescent COVID-19.

The chain employs TRBV7-9 and TRBJ1-1; D is uncertain. The CDR3 contains 12 residues. Deletions cut 2 bases from V and 3 bases from J, with 4 bases between. The germline gives CDR1 SEHNR, CDR2 FQNEAQ (reference sequence). CDR3 bases: TGTGCCAGCAGCTTATCAGACACTGAAGCTTTCTTT. This codes for CASSLSDTEAFF.

This rearrangement joins TRBV27 to TRBJ1-2; 7 bases are a match to TRBD1. The CDR3 consists of 14 residues. Per the germline V gene, CDR1 is MNHEY and CDR2 is SMNVEV (reference sequence). J gave up 3 bases and V 5 bases, and 6 bases lay outside the gene matches. The CDR3 region is CASSQTGRDYGYTF. CDR3 coding DNA: TGTGCCAGCAGTCAGACAGGGCGAGACTATGGCTACACCTTC.

There are a few counts of this clone. The V and J genes are TRBV5-5 and TRBJ2-7, with 8 bases fitting TRBD1. From germline, CDR1 is SGHKS and CDR2 YYEKEE (reference sequence). The CDR3 is made up of 13 amino acids. V lost 4 bases and J lost 2; bases outside the gene matches: 2. CDR3 DNA sequence: TGTGCCAGCAGCCAACAGGGGGCCTACGAGCAGTACTTC. It specifies CASSQQGAYEQYF.

The chain uses TRBV6-5 and TRBJ1-2; D gene ambiguous. Germline CDR1 MNHEY, CDR2 SVGAGI. V was cut by 0 bases and J by 7 bases, with 12 bases left in between. This CDR3 contains 14 residues. This chain's CDR3 is CASSYSPVEGGYTF. The CDR3 nucleotides read TGTGCCAGCAGTTACTCGCCGGTAGAGGGTGGCTACACCTTC.